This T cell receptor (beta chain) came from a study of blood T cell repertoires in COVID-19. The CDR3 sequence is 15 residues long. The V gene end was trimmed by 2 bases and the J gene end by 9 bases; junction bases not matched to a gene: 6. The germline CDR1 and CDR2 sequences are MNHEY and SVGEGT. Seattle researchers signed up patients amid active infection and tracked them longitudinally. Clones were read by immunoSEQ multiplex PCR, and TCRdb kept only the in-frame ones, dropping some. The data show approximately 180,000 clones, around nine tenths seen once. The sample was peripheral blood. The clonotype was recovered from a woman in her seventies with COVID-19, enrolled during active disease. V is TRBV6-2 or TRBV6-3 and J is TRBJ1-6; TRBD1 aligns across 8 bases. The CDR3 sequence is CASSYDGTGASPLHF. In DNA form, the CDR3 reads TGTGCCAGCAGTTACGATGGGACAGGTGCTTCACCCCTCCACTTT.